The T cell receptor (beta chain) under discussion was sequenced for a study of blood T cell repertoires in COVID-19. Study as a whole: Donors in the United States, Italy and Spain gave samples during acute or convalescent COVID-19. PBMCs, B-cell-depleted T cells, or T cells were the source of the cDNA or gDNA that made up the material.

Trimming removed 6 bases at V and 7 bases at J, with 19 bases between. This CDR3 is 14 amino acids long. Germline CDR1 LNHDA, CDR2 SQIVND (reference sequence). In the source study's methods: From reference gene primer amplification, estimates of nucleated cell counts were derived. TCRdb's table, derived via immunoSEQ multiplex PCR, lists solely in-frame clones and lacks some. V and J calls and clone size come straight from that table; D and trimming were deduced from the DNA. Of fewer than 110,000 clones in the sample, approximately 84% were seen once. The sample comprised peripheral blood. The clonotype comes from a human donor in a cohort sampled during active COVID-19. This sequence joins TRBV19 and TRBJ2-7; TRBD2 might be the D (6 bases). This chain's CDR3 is CASSGAGYGREQYF. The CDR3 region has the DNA TGTGCCAGTAGCGGCGCGGGGTATGGGAGGGAGCAGTACTTC.